The 32 T cell receptor beta chains given below trace back to one sample, sequenced in a study of shared T cell receptors in the human thymus. Only in-frame clones appear in the TCRdb table, and some are missing; sequencing was by immunoSEQ multiplex PCR. Here the sample spans roughly 550,000 clones, around three quarters being singletons. These records were also assigned to another study, of human thymus T cells.

Sequencing was done on a sample of thymocytes. The receptors come from a boy under three years old with a congenital heart defect.

CDR3 amino acids: CASSTQGTGNYGYTF. DNA of the CDR3: TGTGCCAGCAGCACCCAAGGGACAGGGAACTATGGCTACACCTTC. The rearrangement joins TRBV7-2 to TRBJ1-2; TRBD1 matches 9 bases. The ends lost 5 bases at V and 2 bases at J; junction bases unmatched: 6. CDR1 SGHTA and CDR2 FQGNSA come from the germline V gene. This CDR3 has 15 residues.

This chain connects TRBV30 to TRBJ1-5; no firm D call. This CDR3 spans 14 amino acids. Trimming removed 0 bases at V and 6 bases at J, with 12 bases between. The germline gives CDR1 GTSNPN, CDR2 SVGIG (reference sequence). The CDR3 coding sequence is TGTGCCTGGAGTGTAGAGGGATCAGGTCAGCCCCAGCATTTT. Translating gives CAWSVEGSGQPQHF.

This clone turned up a few times. V usage is TRBV4-3 and J usage is TRBJ1-2; maybe TRBD1 (5 bases). Trimming stripped 4 bases from V and 3 bases from J, with 24 bases between. Per the germline V gene, CDR1 is LGHNA and CDR2 is YSLEER. The CDR3 covers 18 residues. CDR3 protein: CASSRGRYNQDMHYGYTF. DNA of the CDR3: TGCGCCAGCAGCCGAGGACGATATAACCAGGACATGCACTATGGCTACACCTTC.

The chain joins TRBV7-6 to TRBJ2-5; 10 nucleotides align to TRBD2. Trimming cost V 5 bases and J 2 bases; bases outside gene matches: 5. CDR1 SGHVS and CDR2 FNYEAQ come from the germline V gene. The CDR3 runs 15 residues. CDR3 coding DNA: TGTGCCAGCAGCGGTACTAGCGGGGAGCAAGAGACCCAGTACTTC. Protein: CASSGTSGEQETQYF.

The rearrangement links TRBV5-4 to TRBJ2-2, with D perhaps TRBD2 (5 bases). Trimming removed 0 bases at V and 5 bases at J, with 11 bases between. This CDR3 is built from 15 residues. Germline CDR1 and CDR2: SGHNT and YYREEE (reference sequence). This chain's CDR3 is CASSLGGLRTGELFF. In DNA form, the CDR3 reads TGTGCCAGCAGCTTGGGCGGGTTACGGACCGGGGAGCTGTTTTTT.

For the CDR3, the DNA is TGTGCCAGCAGCCGATCCGACAGGGGCCCCCACGAGCAGTACTTC. Protein: CASSRSDRGPHEQYF. The chain combines TRBV5-4 with TRBJ2-7; 8 bases agree with TRBD1. The CDR3 spans 15 residues. V gave up 4 bases and J gave up 5 bases; unmatched junction bases: 11. In germline, CDR1 is SGHNT, CDR2 YYREEE (reference sequence). Together with reference TRBV5-4 and TRBJ2-7, the CDR3 gives the full variable domain: ETGVTQSPTHLIKTRGQQVTLRCSSQSGHNTVSWYQQALGQGPQFIFQYYREEENGRGNFPPRFSGLQFPNYSSELNVNALELDDSALYLCASSRSDRGPHEQYFGPGTRLTVT.

V and J are TRBV30 and TRBJ2-3, with TRBD2 matching 11 bases. Germline values: CDR1 GTSNPN, CDR2 SVGIG (reference sequence). Trimming took 4 bases from V and 6 from J; bases not matched to a gene: 9. The CDR3 length is 15 residues. DNA of the CDR3: TGTGCCTGGAAACTAGCGGGAGAGCCGTTTGATACGCAGTATTTT. Translated: CAWKLAGEPFDTQYF.

This clone was detected only a few times. The chain links TRBV5-6 to TRBJ2-7; possibly TRBD2 for D (5 bases). The CDR3 is made up of 13 amino acids. The ends were cut back, 2 bases at V and 2 bases at J, with 8 bases in the middle. CDR1 and CDR2 from the germline V gene are SGHDT and YYEEEE. CDR3 bases: TGTGCCAGCAGCTTACGGGAAACCTACGAGCAGTACTTC. It translates to CASSLRETYEQYF.

The V gene is TRBV28, the J gene TRBJ1-4; a weak D match, TRBD1 (6 bases). Per germline, CDR1 MDHEN and CDR2 SYDVKM. The germline V and J ends were trimmed by 3 bases and 10 bases, with 9 bases remaining between them. This CDR3 is built from 12 residues. CDR3 DNA sequence: TGTGCCAGCAGTTTCTTCAGGGGAAAACTGTTTTTT. Residues: CASSFFRGKLFF.

The V and J genes are TRBV28 and TRBJ1-3; maybe TRBD1 (5 bases). Trimming took off 5 bases at V and 0 bases at J, with 11 bases between the two ends. CDR1 and CDR2 from the germline V gene are MDHEN and SYDVKM. This CDR3 is built from 15 residues. The CDR3 DNA reads TGTGCCAGCAGTGCCGGACAAGTCTCTGGAAACACCATATATTTT. Its translation is CASSAGQVSGNTIYF.

This sequence joins TRBV18 and TRBJ1-1; D gene unclear. Trimming cost V 0 bases and J 4 bases, with 6 bases left between them. CDR1 and CDR2 (germline): KGHSH, LQKENI. CDR3 length: 13 residues. CDR3 in DNA: TGTGCCAGCTCACCACCGGCCGCCACTGAAGCTTTCTTT. Its protein is CASSPPAATEAFF.

This clone was counted only a few times. The CDR3 sequence: CAIRGDISSYNEQFF. In nucleotides, the CDR3 is TGTGCCATCAGGGGGGACATTTCCTCCTACAATGAGCAGTTCTTC. The gene calls are TRBV10-3 and TRBJ2-1; possible D gene TRBD1, 6 bases. Deletions cut 6 bases from V and 0 bases from J, with 12 bases between. The germline V gene encodes CDR1 ENHRY and CDR2 SYGVKD. The CDR3 extends over 15 amino acids.

This clone was detected a few times. The chain employs TRBV28 and TRBJ1-3; 9 bases are a match to TRBD1. This CDR3 comprises 17 residues. Trimming removed 7 bases from V and 4 bases from J; junction bases left unmatched: 14. Germline CDR1 MDHEN, CDR2 SYDVKM. The CDR3 region has the DNA TGTGCCAGCACCGAGAGGAAACAGGGGGCGCGAGGAAACACCATATATTTT. It translates to CASTERKQGARGNTIYF.

The rearrangement joins TRBV30 to TRBJ2-7, with 9 positions matching TRBD2. Per germline, CDR1 GTSNPN and CDR2 SVGIG (reference sequence). This CDR3 has 20 amino acids. With 0 bases clipped from V and 0 bases from J, the junction kept 18 bases outside the gene matches. Written as DNA, the CDR3 is TGTGCCTGGAGTGTAAATTTGGAGCGGGAGGAAGAACGGAGCTCCTACGAGCAGTACTTC. Translating gives CAWSVNLEREEERSSYEQYF. Together with reference TRBV30 and TRBJ2-7, the CDR3 gives the full variable domain: SQTIHQWPATLVQPVGSPLSLECTVEGTSNPNLYWYRQAAGRGLQLLFYSVGIGQISSEVPQNLSASRPQDRQFILSSKKLLLSDSGFYLCAWSVNLEREEERSSYEQYFGPGTRLTVT.

The chain uses TRBV19 and TRBJ2-3; a weak D match, TRBD2 (5 bases). The CDR3 sequence is 17 residues long. In germline, CDR1 is LNHDA, CDR2 SQIVND (reference sequence). V gave up 3 bases and J gave up 0 bases, with 16 bases separating them. CDR3 residues: CASSISSGGPSTDTQYF. In DNA, the CDR3 is TGTGCCAGTAGTATTAGTAGTGGCGGGCCCAGCACAGATACGCAGTATTTT.

The chain combines TRBV5-6 with TRBJ2-7; D ambiguous. V was shortened by 0 bases and J by 3 bases, with 7 bases between the two germline ends. The CDR3 has 13 amino acids. The germline gives CDR1 SGHDT, CDR2 YYEEEE. The DNA for the CDR3 is TGTGCCAGCAGCTTGGGGCTAGGCTACGAGCAGTACTTC. This encodes CASSLGLGYEQYF.

This sequence joins TRBV28 and TRBJ2-7; 11 bases are shared with TRBD2. CDR3 length: 15 residues. CDR1 and CDR2 (germline): MDHEN, SYDVKM. V was clipped by 6 bases and J by 2 bases; unmatched bases: 6. The CDR3 DNA sequence: TGTGCCAGCAGCATGGGGACTAGCGGACCCTACGAGCAGTACTTC. As protein: CASSMGTSGPYEQYF.

The chain employs TRBV21-1 and TRBJ2-1; the table's D call, TRBD2, was not checked against the DNA. TRBV21-1 is described as a pseudogene. The length of the CDR3 is 17 residues. CDR3 nucleotide sequence: TGTGCCAGCAGCAGAGCGGATCGGGGAAACTCCTACAATGAGCAGTTCTTC. Translation: CASSRADRGNSYNEQFF.

This chain uses TRBV19 with TRBJ1-1, with TRBD1 as a possible D gene (6 bases). Germline loops: CDR1 LNHDA, CDR2 SQIVND (reference sequence). V lost 5 bases and J lost 2, with 15 bases in between. CDR3 length: 15 amino acids. CDR3 in amino acids: CASSPPRTANTEAFF. The CDR3 DNA reads as TGTGCCAGTAGTCCCCCCCGGACAGCAAACACTGAAGCTTTCTTT. Combining the CDR3 with reference TRBV19 and TRBJ1-1 gives the whole variable domain DGGITQSPKYLFRKEGQNVTLSCEQNLNHDAMYWYRQDPGQGLRLIYYSQIVNDFQKGDIAEGYSVSREKKESFPLTVTSAQKNPTAFYLCASSPPRTANTEAFFGQGTRLTVV.

V gene TRBV28 combines with J gene TRBJ1-2, with TRBD1 matching over 7 bases. Per the germline V gene, CDR1 is MDHEN and CDR2 is SYDVKM. The CDR3 spans 15 residues. J was trimmed by 3 bases and V by 5 bases; bases with no gene match: 9. For the CDR3, the DNA is TGTGCCAGCAGTCCGCTGGACAGGACACACTATGGCTACACCTTC. Translated, it gives CASSPLDRTHYGYTF.

This chain connects TRBV4-2 to TRBJ1-5; D gene uncertain. The length of the CDR3 is 14 residues. Germline assignment: CDR1 LGHNA and CDR2 YNFKEQ. V lost 0 bases, J lost 2 bases, and 5 bases lay in between. CDR3 protein: CASSQDSRNQPQHF. In nucleotides, the CDR3 is TGTGCCAGCAGCCAAGATAGTCGCAATCAGCCCCAGCATTTT.

The chain uses TRBV29-1 and TRBJ1-2; TRBD1 matches at 9 bases. The CDR3 is 14 amino acids. Germline CDR1 reads SQVTM; CDR2 reads ANQGSEA. The CDR3 DNA sequence: TGCAGTCTCCCCCCGGGGACAGGGAAGGAGGGCTACACCTTC. This encodes CSLPPGTGKEGYTF.

This clone was recorded a few times. This chain uses TRBV12-5 with TRBJ2-1; TRBD2 matches 10 bases. This CDR3 contains 17 residues. Germline V gene sequence: CDR1 LGHNT, CDR2 FRNRAP. The ends lost 1 base at V and 2 bases at J; junction bases unmatched: 5. The DNA for the CDR3 is TGTGCTAGTGGTTTGGAGGTGACTAGCGGGCCCTACAATGAGCAGTTCTTC. This codes for CASGLEVTSGPYNEQFF.

The chain links TRBV30 to TRBJ2-1; TRBD1 matches 8 bases. Looked up from germline, CDR1 is GTSNPN and CDR2 is SVGIG (reference sequence). The CDR3 is made up of 13 amino acids. With V trimmed by 5 bases and J by 5 bases, 5 bases remained unmatched. The CDR3 coding sequence is TGTGCCTGGGACAGGGGTATTGACAATGAGCAGTTCTTC. Amino acids: CAWDRGIDNEQFF.

There are a few counts of this clone. The V gene is TRBV4-3, the J gene TRBJ2-7; 7 bases fit TRBD2. This CDR3 comprises 18 residues. The J segment lost 0 bases and the V segment lost 0 bases, leaving 11 bases of the junction unmatched. In germline, CDR1 is LGHNA, CDR2 YSLEER. CDR3 coding DNA: TGCGCCAGCAGCCAAGATAAGGCAGGCAGCGGGACCTCCTACGAGCAGTACTTC. It encodes CASSQDKAGSGTSYEQYF.

This sequence joins TRBV25-1 and TRBJ2-5; perhaps TRBD2 as D (7 bases). The CDR3 runs to 16 residues. The germline CDR1 and CDR2 sequences are MGHDK and SYGVNS. V lost 6 bases and J lost 0, with 17 bases in between. The CDR3 sequence is CASSEGGRVNQETQYF. The CDR3 DNA is TGTGCCAGCAGCGAAGGGGGGAGGGTTAACCAAGAGACCCAGTACTTC.

The CDR3 DNA reads TGTGCCAGCAGCGTAGGTCAGGGGGCGCAGGGTCAGCCCCAGCATTTT. Translated, it gives CASSVGQGAQGQPQHF. The chain joins TRBV9 to TRBJ1-5, with TRBD1 identical over 8 bases. CDR3 length: 16 residues. V was pared by 0 bases and J by 6 bases, with 8 bases of the junction left unmatched. Germline CDR1 and CDR2: SGDLS and YYNGEE.

This chain joins TRBV6-1 and TRBJ2-5; maybe TRBD2 (5 bases). The germline gives CDR1 MNHNS, CDR2 SASEGT. Trimming stripped 3 bases from V and 9 bases from J, with 8 bases between. The length of the CDR3 is 11 residues. DNA for the CDR3: TGTGCCAGCAGTGATAAGGAGGCCCAGTACTTC. It codes for CASSDKEAQYF.

The chain couples TRBV19 to TRBJ1-5; D might be TRBD1 (5 bases). This CDR3 region has 13 residues. Per germline, CDR1 LNHDA and CDR2 SQIVND (reference sequence). Trimming stripped 1 base from V and 9 bases from J, with 10 bases between. CDR3: CASSIGRGWPQHF. The CDR3 DNA reads as TGTGCCAGTAGTATAGGAAGGGGTTGGCCCCAGCATTTT. The whole variable domain, filled in from reference TRBV19 and TRBJ1-5, reads DGGITQSPKYLFRKEGQNVTLSCEQNLNHDAMYWYRQDPGQGLRLIYYSQIVNDFQKGDIAEGYSVSREKKESFPLTVTSAQKNPTAFYLCASSIGRGWPQHFGDGTRLSIL.

In this sample, this clone turned up once. The V call is TRBV4-2, the J call TRBJ1-1, with D tentatively TRBD1 (5 bases). The germline V gene has CDR1 LGHNA and CDR2 YNFKEQ. V was pared by 0 bases and J by 4 bases, with 12 bases between. The CDR3 is 15 amino acids. The DNA for the CDR3 is TGTGCCAGCAGCCAAGAGGAACAGGTAGGCACTGAAGCTTTCTTT. Its protein product is CASSQEEQVGTEAFF.

The V gene is TRBV4-3, the J gene TRBJ2-6, with TRBD2 matching over 11 bases. The CDR3 consists of 19 residues. Germline assignment: CDR1 LGHNA and CDR2 YSLEER. V lost 0 bases to trimming and J lost 2 bases; unmatched junction nucleotides: 6. DNA for the CDR3: TGCGCCAGCAGCCAAGACATACTAGCGGGAGCTCCTGGGGCCAACGTCCTGACTTTC. Amino acid sequence: CASSQDILAGAPGANVLTF.

CDR3 coding DNA: TGTGCCAGCAGCCTCATTCCGGGACAGGGATCGTCCTACGAGCAGTACTTC. Its protein product is CASSLIPGQGSSYEQYF. The rearrangement uses TRBV11-2 and TRBJ2-7; TRBD1 matches at 9 bases. Germline V gene lookup returns CDR1 SGHAT and CDR2 FQNNGV. The CDR3 is 17 amino acids. The J segment lost 1 base and the V segment lost 5 bases, leaving 12 bases of the junction unmatched.